The table lists the clone carrying this T cell receptor beta chain with a few counts. What it binds is not known. The source of the sample is a study of T cell repertoires in cytomegalovirus infection. Study-wide context: Alongside well-studied HLA-B-restricted CMV epitopes, recently identified HLA-C-restricted CMV epitopes were also used. Indications of both CMV infection and matching HLA type were provided by public TCR beta signatures. Study results and caveats: Ex vivo, HLA-C-restricted CMV-specific TCR beta clonotypes prevailed over the rest of the response.

Each CDR3 protein is one row after TCRdb ran MiXCR on the reads. The repertoire holds 650,000 to 850,000 distinct CDR3 sequences, 25% to 35% seen once, with around 12% in the top ten. Germline-derived CDR1 and CDR2 are MNHEY and SVGEGT. The CDR3 sequence is 15 residues long. V lost 6 bases, J lost 3 bases, and 17 bases lay in between. This sequence originates from a human donor in good health (CMV status not recorded). Some clones in this sample may be carry-over from other donors' samples. V gene TRBV6-2 or TRBV6-3 combines with J gene TRBJ1-1, with unresolved D. Source: cultured CD8+ T cells from PBMCs, taken from culture after CMV antigen stimulation. The CDR3 sequence is CASRPRSGFDTEAFF. The DNA for the CDR3 is TGTGCCAGCAGACCTAGGTCGGGTTTCGACACTGAAGCTTTCTTT.